The 17 T cell receptor beta chains below were found in one sample sequenced in a study of OX40 agonist ivuxolimab in advanced cancers. Sequencing was performed with immunoSEQ multiplex PCR; in TCRdb, only in-frame clones are kept and a portion is missing. The sample consists of more than 95,000 clones, 85% to 95% of them appearing once. The source material was CD4+ or CD8+ T cells sorted from blood, sampled in a trial of the OX40 agonist ivuxolimab. The source is an adult with an advanced solid tumor such as melanoma, head and neck, liver or kidney cancer.

This clone was seen only once. The rearrangement links TRBV10-3 to TRBJ1-4, with TRBD1 matching over 8 bases. There are 15 residues in the CDR3. V was clipped by 4 bases and J by 2 bases; unmatched bases: 3. Germline CDR1 ENHRY, CDR2 SYGVKD. CDR3 DNA sequence: TGTGCCATCAGTGGGGACAGGACGACTAATGAAAAACTGTTTTTT. Translation: CAISGDRTTNEKLFF.

The chain links TRBV29-1 to TRBJ1-4, with D uncertain. Germline assignment: CDR1 SQVTM and CDR2 ANQGSEA. The V end was cut by 4 bases, the J end by 4 bases, with 7 bases between. The CDR3 covers 12 residues. Here the CDR3 reads CSVGRGNEKLFF. CDR3 nucleotide sequence: TGCAGCGTTGGACGGGGTAATGAAAAACTGTTTTTT.

The V call is TRBV19, the J call TRBJ1-1; 7 bases are shared with TRBD1. Trimming took 0 bases from V and 4 from J; bases not matched to a gene: 2. The CDR3 has 14 amino acids. Germline lookup yields CDR1 LNHDA and CDR2 SQIVND (reference sequence). CDR3 nucleotides: TGTGCCAGTAGTATAGATCACAGGGGCACTGAAGCTTTCTTT. It is translated as CASSIDHRGTEAFF. Complete variable domain (other parts from reference TRBV19 and TRBJ1-1): DGGITQSPKYLFRKEGQNVTLSCEQNLNHDAMYWYRQDPGQGLRLIYYSQIVNDFQKGDIAEGYSVSREKKESFPLTVTSAQKNPTAFYLCASSIDHRGTEAFFGQGTRLTVV.

About this clone itself: This sample includes further DNA sequences coding for the same CDR3. V gene TRBV7-2 combines with J gene TRBJ2-7; D tentatively fits TRBD1 or TRBD2 (5 bases each). The germline V gene encodes CDR1 SGHTA and CDR2 FQGNSA. The V end lost 1 base, the J end lost 3 bases, and 13 bases lay between the germline ends. This CDR3 is built from 15 residues. This CDR3 is CASSLDGTGGYEQYF. CDR3 DNA sequence: TGTGCCAGCAGCTTAGACGGGACCGGTGGCTACGAGCAGTACTTC. The full variable domain, rest sourced from reference TRBV7-2 and TRBJ2-7, is GAGVSQSPSNKVTEKGKDVELRCDPISGHTALYWYRQSLGQGLEFLIYFQGNSAPDKSGLPSDRFSAERTGGSVSTLTIQRTQQEDSAVYLCASSLDGTGGYEQYFGPGTRLTVT.

The chain recombines TRBV7-9 with TRBJ2-5; no reliable D call. The CDR3 is made up of 15 amino acids. Germline V lookup: CDR1 SEHNR, CDR2 FQNEAQ (reference sequence). Trimming shortened V by 5 bases and J by 1 base, and 14 bases separated the two germline ends. The CDR3 sequence is CASSPKSPAQETQYF. In DNA, the CDR3 is TGTGCCAGCAGCCCGAAATCTCCAGCCCAAGAGACCCAGTACTTC.

The V call is TRBV5-1, the J call TRBJ2-7; 8 positions match TRBD1. The CDR3 has 15 amino acids. Germline loops: CDR1 SGHRS, CDR2 YFSETQ. Trimming at V came to 4 bases and at J to 3 bases, leaving 9 bases not matched to a gene. DNA of the CDR3: TGCGCCAGCAGCCTAAATGGACAGGGTTTCTACGAGCAGTACTTC. Protein: CASSLNGQGFYEQYF. The full variable domain, rest sourced from reference TRBV5-1 and TRBJ2-7, is KAGVTQTPRYLIKTRGQQVTLSCSPISGHRSVSWYQQTPGQGLQFLFEYFSETQRNKGNFPGRFSGRQFSNSRSEMNVSTLELGDSALYLCASSLNGQGFYEQYFGPGTRLTVT.

J is TRBJ1-2 and V is TRBV7-6; 10 nucleotides line up with TRBD1. The length of the CDR3 is 13 residues. Trimming cost V 4 bases and J 7 bases; bases outside gene matches: 3. The germline gives CDR1 SGHVS, CDR2 FNYEAQ. The CDR3 sequence is CASSSTGGSGYTF. The CDR3 DNA follows: TGTGCCAGCAGCTCGACAGGGGGCTCTGGCTACACCTTC.

This chain connects TRBV30 to TRBJ1-6, with D unclear. Trimming took off 2 bases at V and 0 bases at J, with 5 bases between the two ends. The CDR3 has 14 residues. The germline V gene encodes CDR1 GTSNPN and CDR2 SVGIG (reference sequence). The CDR3 loop reads CAWSSRSYNSPLHF. As DNA, the CDR3 is TGTGCCTGGAGTTCGCGCTCCTATAATTCACCCCTCCACTTT.

The chain recombines TRBV27 with TRBJ2-7, with D maybe TRBD2 (6 bases). Germline assignment: CDR1 MNHEY and CDR2 SMNVEV (reference sequence). V was cut by 4 bases and J by 2 bases, with 9 bases left in between. The CDR3 covers 13 residues. The CDR3 is CASSSGLTYEQYF. The CDR3 DNA reads TGTGCCAGCAGTTCCGGACTAACCTACGAGCAGTACTTC.

The chain has TRBV5-6 and TRBJ1-2; 8 nucleotides align to TRBD1. Germline lookup yields CDR1 SGHDT and CDR2 YYEEEE. This CDR3 is built from 15 residues. The ends lost 0 bases at V and 5 bases at J; junction bases unmatched: 6. The CDR3 here is CASSLAGTGLYGYTF. CDR3 in DNA: TGTGCCAGCAGCTTGGCCGGGACAGGCCTATATGGCTACACCTTC. The variable domain in full, with the rest retrieved from reference TRBV5-6 and TRBJ1-2, is DAGVTQSPTHLIKTRGQQVTLRCSPKSGHDTVSWYQQALGQGPQFIFQYYEEEERQRGNFPDRFSGHQFPNYSSELNVNALLLGDSALYLCASSLAGTGLYGYTFGSGTRLTVV.

This clone has only one observation. The chain employs TRBV6-1 and TRBJ2-7; TRBD1 aligns across 7 bases. CDR1 MNHNS and CDR2 SASEGT come from the germline V gene. The CDR3 is 14 amino acids. V lost 4 bases, J lost 0 bases, and 3 bases stayed unmatched. The CDR3 protein is CASSVDRVSYEQYF. The DNA for the CDR3 is TGTGCCAGCAGTGTAGACAGGGTCTCCTACGAGCAGTACTTC.

This rearrangement joins TRBV11-2 to TRBJ2-7; 7 bases are a match to TRBD2. Trimming took 3 bases from V and 2 from J; bases not matched to a gene: 7. The CDR3 covers 15 residues. The germline V gene encodes CDR1 SGHAT and CDR2 FQNNGV. The CDR3 DNA reads as TGTGCCAGCAGCTTTTCAAGCGGGACGACCTACGAGCAGTACTTC. Its translation: CASSFSSGTTYEQYF.

This chain connects TRBV5-1 to TRBJ1-4; D is undetermined. V gave up 0 bases and J gave up 4 bases, with 7 bases separating them. Germline CDR1 reads SGHRS; CDR2 reads YFSETQ. The CDR3 has 14 residues. The chain's CDR3 is CASSLDGLNEKLFF. The CDR3 region has the DNA TGCGCCAGCAGCTTGGACGGACTTAATGAAAAACTGTTTTTT.

The chain joins TRBV6-1 to TRBJ2-3; D is unclear. Germline V gene data show CDR1 as MNHNS and CDR2 as SASEGT. This CDR3 has 15 residues. V was shortened by 6 bases and J by 0 bases, with 13 bases between the two germline ends. CDR3: CASSLILPSTDTQYF. The CDR3 nucleotides are TGTGCCAGCAGCCTTATTCTCCCTAGCACAGATACGCAGTATTTT.

The V and J genes are TRBV19 and TRBJ2-7; 8 nucleotides align to TRBD2. Germline-derived CDR1 and CDR2 are LNHDA and SQIVND (reference sequence). The CDR3 covers 14 residues. J was trimmed by 3 bases and V by 1 base; bases with no gene match: 2. CDR3 amino acids: CASSIAGGSYEQYF. CDR3 in DNA: TGTGCCAGTAGTATAGCGGGGGGGAGCTACGAGCAGTACTTC. The full variable domain, in which reference TRBV19 and TRBJ2-7 provide the parts outside the CDR3, is DGGITQSPKYLFRKEGQNVTLSCEQNLNHDAMYWYRQDPGQGLRLIYYSQIVNDFQKGDIAEGYSVSREKKESFPLTVTSAQKNPTAFYLCASSIAGGSYEQYFGPGTRLTVT.

The rearrangement joins TRBV7-9 to TRBJ2-1, with TRBD2 identical over 10 bases. The CDR3 has 15 residues. Per the germline V gene, CDR1 is SEHNR and CDR2 is FQNEAQ (reference sequence). J was trimmed by 4 bases and V by 7 bases; bases with no gene match: 7. As DNA, the CDR3 is TGTGCCAGCACCTTGGGGACTAGCGAGTACAATGAGCAGTTCTTC. Amino acid sequence: CASTLGTSEYNEQFF.

The gene calls are TRBV18 and TRBJ2-7, with TRBD2 identical over 8 bases. V lost 5 bases and J lost 5; bases outside the gene matches: 14. The CDR3 covers 16 residues. Germline assignment: CDR1 KGHSH and CDR2 LQKENI. Here the CDR3 reads CASSFGLSGSPNEQYF. CDR3 DNA: TGTGCCAGCTCATTTGGACTAAGCGGGAGTCCTAACGAGCAGTACTTC.